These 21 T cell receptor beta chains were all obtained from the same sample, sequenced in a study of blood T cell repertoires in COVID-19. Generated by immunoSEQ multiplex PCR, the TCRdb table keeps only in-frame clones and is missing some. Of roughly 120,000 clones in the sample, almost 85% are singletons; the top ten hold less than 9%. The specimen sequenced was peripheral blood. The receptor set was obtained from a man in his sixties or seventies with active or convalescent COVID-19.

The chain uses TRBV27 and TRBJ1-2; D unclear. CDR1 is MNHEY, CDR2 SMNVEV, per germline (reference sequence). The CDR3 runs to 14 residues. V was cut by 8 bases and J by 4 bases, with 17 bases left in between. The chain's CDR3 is CASRVARVGYGYTF. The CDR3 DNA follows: TGTGCCAGCCGCGTGGCTCGGGTGGGCTATGGCTACACCTTC.

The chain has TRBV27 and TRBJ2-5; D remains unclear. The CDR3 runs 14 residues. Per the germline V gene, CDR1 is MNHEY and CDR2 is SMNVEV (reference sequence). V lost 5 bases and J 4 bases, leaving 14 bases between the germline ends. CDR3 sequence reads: CASSPLRESETQYF. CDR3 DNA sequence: TGTGCCAGCAGTCCCCTCCGAGAGTCAGAGACCCAGTACTTC.

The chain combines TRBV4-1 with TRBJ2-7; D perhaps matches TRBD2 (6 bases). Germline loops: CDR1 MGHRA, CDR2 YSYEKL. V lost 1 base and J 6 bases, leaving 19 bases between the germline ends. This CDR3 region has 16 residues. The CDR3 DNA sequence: TGCGCCAGCAGCCAAGGAGAGAGACTAGTAACGGGCGAGCAGTACTTC. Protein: CASSQGERLVTGEQYF.

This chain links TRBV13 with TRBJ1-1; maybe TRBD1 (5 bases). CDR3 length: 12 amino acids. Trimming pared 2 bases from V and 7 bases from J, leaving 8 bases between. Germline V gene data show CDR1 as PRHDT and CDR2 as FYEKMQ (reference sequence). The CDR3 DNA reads TGTGCCAGCAGCTTACTGGGGGGTGAAGCTTTCTTT. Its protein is CASSLLGGEAFF.

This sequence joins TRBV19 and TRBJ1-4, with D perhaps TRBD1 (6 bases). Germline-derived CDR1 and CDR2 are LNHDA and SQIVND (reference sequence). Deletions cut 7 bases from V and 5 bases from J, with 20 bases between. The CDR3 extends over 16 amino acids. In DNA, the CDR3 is TGTGCCAGTACAGGTCCATTTGGGAGGGGGAATGAAAAACTGTTTTTT. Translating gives CASTGPFGRGNEKLFF.

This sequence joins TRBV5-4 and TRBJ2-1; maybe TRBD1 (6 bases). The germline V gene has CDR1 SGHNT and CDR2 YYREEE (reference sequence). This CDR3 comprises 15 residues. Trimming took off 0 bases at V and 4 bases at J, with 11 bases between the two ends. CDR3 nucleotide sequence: TGTGCCAGCAGCTTGGGGGGGCCTACATACAATGAGCAGTTCTTC. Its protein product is CASSLGGPTYNEQFF.

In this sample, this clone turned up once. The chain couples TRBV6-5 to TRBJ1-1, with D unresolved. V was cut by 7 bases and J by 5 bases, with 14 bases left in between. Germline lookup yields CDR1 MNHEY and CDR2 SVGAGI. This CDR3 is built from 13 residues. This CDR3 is CASTPRGLTEAFF. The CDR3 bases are TGTGCCAGCACCCCTCGAGGATTGACTGAAGCTTTCTTT.

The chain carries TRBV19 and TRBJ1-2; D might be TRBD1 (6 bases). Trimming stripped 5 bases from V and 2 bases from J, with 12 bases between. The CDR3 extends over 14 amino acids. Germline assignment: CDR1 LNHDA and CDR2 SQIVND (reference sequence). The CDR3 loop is CASSARTGNYGYTF. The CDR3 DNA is TGTGCCAGTAGTGCGCGAACAGGGAACTATGGCTACACCTTC.

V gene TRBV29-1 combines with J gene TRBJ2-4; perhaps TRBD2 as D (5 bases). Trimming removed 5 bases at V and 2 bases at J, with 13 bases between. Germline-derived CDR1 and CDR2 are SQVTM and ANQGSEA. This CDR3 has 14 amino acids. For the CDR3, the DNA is TGCAGCGTTCCAGAACCGGGGACCAAAAACATTCAGTACTTC. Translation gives CSVPEPGTKNIQYF.

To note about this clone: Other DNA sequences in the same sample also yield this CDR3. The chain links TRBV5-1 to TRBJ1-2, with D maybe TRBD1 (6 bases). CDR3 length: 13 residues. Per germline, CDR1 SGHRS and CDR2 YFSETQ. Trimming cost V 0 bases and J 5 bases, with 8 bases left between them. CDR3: CASSLGTGYGYTF. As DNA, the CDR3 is TGCGCCAGCAGCTTGGGCACAGGGTATGGCTACACCTTC. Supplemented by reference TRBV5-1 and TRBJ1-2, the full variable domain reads KAGVTQTPRYLIKTRGQQVTLSCSPISGHRSVSWYQQTPGQGLQFLFEYFSETQRNKGNFPGRFSGRQFSNSRSEMNVSTLELGDSALYLCASSLGTGYGYTFGSGTRLTVV.

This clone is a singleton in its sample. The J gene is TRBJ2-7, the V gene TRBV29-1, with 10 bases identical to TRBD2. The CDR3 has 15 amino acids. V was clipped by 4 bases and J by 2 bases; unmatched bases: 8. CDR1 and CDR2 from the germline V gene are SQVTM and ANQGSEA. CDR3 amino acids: CSVGGGLAATYEQYF. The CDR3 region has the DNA TGCAGCGTTGGAGGAGGACTAGCGGCGACCTACGAGCAGTACTTC.

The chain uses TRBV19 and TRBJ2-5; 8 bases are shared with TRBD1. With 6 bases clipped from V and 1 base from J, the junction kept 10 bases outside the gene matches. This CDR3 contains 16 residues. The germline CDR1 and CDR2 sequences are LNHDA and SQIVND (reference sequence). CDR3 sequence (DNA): TGTGCCAGTAGCCTTGGGACAGGCAAGCCCCAAGAGACCCAGTACTTC. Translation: CASSLGTGKPQETQYF.

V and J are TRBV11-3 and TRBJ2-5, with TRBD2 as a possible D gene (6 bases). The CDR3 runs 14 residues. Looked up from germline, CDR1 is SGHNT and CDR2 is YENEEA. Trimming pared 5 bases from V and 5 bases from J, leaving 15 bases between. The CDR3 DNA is TGTGCCAGCAGCAGACGGACGGCGGGGGAGACCCAGTACTTC. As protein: CASSRRTAGETQYF.

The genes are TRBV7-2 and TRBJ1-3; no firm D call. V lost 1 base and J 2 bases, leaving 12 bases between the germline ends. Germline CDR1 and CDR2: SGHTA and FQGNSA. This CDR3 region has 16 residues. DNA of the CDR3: TGTGCCAGCAGCTTAGTGTCGGGGAGAACTGGAAACACCATATATTTT. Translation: CASSLVSGRTGNTIYF.

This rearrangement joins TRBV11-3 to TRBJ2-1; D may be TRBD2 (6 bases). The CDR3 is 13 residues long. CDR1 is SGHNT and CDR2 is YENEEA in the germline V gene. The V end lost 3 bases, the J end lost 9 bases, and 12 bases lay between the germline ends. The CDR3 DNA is TGTGCCAGCAGCTTTCGCGGGCGGGGTGAGCAGTTCTTC. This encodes CASSFRGRGEQFF.

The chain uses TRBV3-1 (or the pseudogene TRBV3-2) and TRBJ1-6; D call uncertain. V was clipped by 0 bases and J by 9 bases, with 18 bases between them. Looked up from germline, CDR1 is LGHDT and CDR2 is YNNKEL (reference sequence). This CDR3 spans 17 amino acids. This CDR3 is CASSQDRSAHPRSPLHF. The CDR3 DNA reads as TGTGCCAGCAGCCAAGACCGGAGTGCACACCCTCGTTCACCCCTCCACTTT.

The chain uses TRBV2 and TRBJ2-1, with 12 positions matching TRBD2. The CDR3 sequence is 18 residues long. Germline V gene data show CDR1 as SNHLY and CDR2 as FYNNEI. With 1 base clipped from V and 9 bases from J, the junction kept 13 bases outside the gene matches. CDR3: CASSEVYASGRAVSEQFF. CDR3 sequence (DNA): TGTGCCAGCAGTGAAGTGTACGCTAGCGGGAGGGCCGTAAGTGAGCAGTTCTTC.

The CDR3 spells CASSSGTFSNQPQHF. As DNA, the CDR3 is TGTGCCAGCAGTTCAGGGACATTTAGCAATCAGCCCCAGCATTTT. The V call is TRBV2, the J call TRBJ1-5; D perhaps matches TRBD1 (6 bases). Germline-derived CDR1 and CDR2 are SNHLY and FYNNEI. This CDR3 contains 15 residues. The V end lost 5 bases, the J end lost 0 bases, and 11 bases lay between the germline ends.

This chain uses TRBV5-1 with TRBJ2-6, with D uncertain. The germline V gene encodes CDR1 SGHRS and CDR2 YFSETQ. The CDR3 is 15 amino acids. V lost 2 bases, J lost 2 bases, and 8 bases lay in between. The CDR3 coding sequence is TGCGCCAGCAGCTTAACGGTGACTGGGGCCAACGTCCTGACTTTC. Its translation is CASSLTVTGANVLTF.

In DNA, the CDR3 is TGCAGCGTTGACCGGGACAGAAGTGGCTACACCTTC. Translation: CSVDRDRSGYTF. This rearrangement joins TRBV29-1 to TRBJ1-2, with 7 nucleotides matching TRBD1. J was trimmed by 7 bases and V by 3 bases; bases with no gene match: 5. This CDR3 has 12 amino acids. Germline loops: CDR1 SQVTM, CDR2 ANQGSEA.

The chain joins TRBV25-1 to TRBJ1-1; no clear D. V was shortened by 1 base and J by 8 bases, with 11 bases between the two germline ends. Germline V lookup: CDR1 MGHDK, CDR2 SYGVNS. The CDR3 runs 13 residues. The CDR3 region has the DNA TGTGCCAGCAGTGAATTAGTGGGCAGAGAAGCTTTCTTT. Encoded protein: CASSELVGREAFF.